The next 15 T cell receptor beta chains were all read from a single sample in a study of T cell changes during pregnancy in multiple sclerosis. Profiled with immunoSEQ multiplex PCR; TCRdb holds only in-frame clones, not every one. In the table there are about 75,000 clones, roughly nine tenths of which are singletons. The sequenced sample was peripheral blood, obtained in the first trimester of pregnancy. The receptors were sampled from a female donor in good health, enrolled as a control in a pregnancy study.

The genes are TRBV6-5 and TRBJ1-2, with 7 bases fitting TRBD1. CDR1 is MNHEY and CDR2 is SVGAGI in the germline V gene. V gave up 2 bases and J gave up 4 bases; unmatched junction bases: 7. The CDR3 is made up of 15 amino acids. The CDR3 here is CASSYRGGGSYGYTF. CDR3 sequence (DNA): TGTGCCAGCAGTTACAGAGGAGGGGGCAGCTATGGCTACACCTTC.

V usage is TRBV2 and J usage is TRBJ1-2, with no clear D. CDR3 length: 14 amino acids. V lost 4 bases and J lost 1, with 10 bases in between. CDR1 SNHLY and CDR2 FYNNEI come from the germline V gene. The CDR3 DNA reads TGTGCCAGCAGTGTGCGACAACTTAACTATGGCTACACCTTC. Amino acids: CASSVRQLNYGYTF.

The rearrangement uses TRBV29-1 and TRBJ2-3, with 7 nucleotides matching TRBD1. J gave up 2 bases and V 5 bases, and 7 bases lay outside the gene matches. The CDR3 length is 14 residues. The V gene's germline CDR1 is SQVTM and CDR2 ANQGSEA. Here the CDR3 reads CSVRGTESTDTQYF. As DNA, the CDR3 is TGCAGCGTTCGTGGGACAGAGTCCACAGATACGCAGTATTTT.

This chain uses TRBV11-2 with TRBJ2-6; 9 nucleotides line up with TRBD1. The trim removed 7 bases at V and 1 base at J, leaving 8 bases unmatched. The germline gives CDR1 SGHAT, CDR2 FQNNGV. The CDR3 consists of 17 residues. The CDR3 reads CASTPTGGRSGANVLTF. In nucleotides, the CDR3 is TGTGCCAGCACCCCGACAGGGGGTCGTTCTGGGGCCAACGTCCTGACTTTC.

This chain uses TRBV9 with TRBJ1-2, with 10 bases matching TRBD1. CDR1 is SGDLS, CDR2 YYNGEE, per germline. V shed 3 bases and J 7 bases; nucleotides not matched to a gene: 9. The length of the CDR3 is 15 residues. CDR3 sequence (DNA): TGTGCCAGCAGCGCAGAGGGACAGGGGATCGGTGGCTACACCTTC. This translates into CASSAEGQGIGGYTF.

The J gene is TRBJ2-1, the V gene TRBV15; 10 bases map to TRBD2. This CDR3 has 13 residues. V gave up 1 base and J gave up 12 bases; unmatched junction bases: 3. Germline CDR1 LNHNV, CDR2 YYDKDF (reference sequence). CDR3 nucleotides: TGTGCCACCAGCAGAGTCCCTAGCGGGGGGCAGTTCTTC. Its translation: CATSRVPSGGQFF.

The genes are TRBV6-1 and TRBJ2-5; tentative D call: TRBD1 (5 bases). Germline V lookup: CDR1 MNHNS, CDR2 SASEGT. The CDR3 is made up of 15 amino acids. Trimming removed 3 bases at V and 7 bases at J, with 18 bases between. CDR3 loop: CASSELWPPQGTQYF. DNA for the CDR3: TGTGCCAGCAGTGAGCTTTGGCCCCCGCAGGGGACCCAGTACTTC.

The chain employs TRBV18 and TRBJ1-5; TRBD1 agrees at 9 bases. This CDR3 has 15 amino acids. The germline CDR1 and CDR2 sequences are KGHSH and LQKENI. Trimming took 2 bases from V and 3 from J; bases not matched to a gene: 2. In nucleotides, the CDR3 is TGTGCCAGCTCACCAGGGACAGGGTTCAATCAGCCCCAGCATTTT. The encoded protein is CASSPGTGFNQPQHF.

The CDR3 here is CASSFGAGVNTDTQYF. CDR3 nucleotides: TGTGCCAGCAGCTTTGGAGCGGGAGTAAACACAGATACGCAGTATTTT. The chain carries TRBV7-2 and TRBJ2-3; 8 nucleotides align to TRBD2. From germline, CDR1 is SGHTA and CDR2 FQGNSA. V dropped 3 bases and J dropped 2; count of bases not matched to a gene: 7. The CDR3 is 16 amino acids.

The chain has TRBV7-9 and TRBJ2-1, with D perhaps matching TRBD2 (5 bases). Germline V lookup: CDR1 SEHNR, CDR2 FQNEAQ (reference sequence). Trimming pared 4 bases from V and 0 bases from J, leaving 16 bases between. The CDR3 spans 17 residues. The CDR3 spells CASSSDRGSSSYNEQFF. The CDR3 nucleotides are TGTGCCAGCAGCTCCGATCGCGGGTCGAGCTCCTACAATGAGCAGTTCTTC.

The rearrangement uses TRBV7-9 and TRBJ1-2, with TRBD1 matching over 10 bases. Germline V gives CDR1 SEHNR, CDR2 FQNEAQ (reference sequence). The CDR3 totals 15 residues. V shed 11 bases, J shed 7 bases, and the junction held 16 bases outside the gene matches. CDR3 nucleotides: TGTGCCGACGGCCCCCAGGAGGGACAGGGGAGTGGCTACACCTTC. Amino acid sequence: CADGPQEGQGSGYTF.

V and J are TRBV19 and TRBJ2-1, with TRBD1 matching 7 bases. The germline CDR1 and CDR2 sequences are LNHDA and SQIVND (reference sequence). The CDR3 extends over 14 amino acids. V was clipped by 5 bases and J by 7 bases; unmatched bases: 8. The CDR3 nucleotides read TGTGCCAGTAGTCTACGACAGGGTTTTAATGAGCAGTTCTTC. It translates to CASSLRQGFNEQFF.

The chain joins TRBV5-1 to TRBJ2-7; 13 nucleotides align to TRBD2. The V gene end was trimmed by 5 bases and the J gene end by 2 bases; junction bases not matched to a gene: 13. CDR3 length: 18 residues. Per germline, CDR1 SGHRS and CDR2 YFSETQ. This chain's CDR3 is CASSFAQTGTSGAYEQYF. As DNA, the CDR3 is TGCGCCAGCAGTTTCGCACAAACTGGGACTAGCGGGGCCTACGAGCAGTACTTC.

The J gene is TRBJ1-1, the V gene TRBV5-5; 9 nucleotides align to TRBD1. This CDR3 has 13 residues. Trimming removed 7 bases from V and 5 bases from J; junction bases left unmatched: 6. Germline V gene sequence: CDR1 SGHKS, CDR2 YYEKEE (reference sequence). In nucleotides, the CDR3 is TGTGCCAGCCACCCAGACAGGGGGACTGAAGCTTTCTTT. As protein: CASHPDRGTEAFF. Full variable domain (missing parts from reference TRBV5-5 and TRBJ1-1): DAGVTQSPTHLIKTRGQQVTLRCSPISGHKSVSWYQQVLGQGPQFIFQYYEKEERGRGNFPDRFSARQFPNYSSELNVNALLLGDSALYLCASHPDRGTEAFFGQGTRLTVV.

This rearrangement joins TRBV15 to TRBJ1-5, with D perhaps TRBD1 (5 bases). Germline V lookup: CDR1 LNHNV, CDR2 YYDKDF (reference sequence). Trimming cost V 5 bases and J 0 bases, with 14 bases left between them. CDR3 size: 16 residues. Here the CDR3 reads CATSGVTDYSNQPQHF. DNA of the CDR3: TGTGCCACCAGCGGCGTGACAGATTATAGCAATCAGCCCCAGCATTTT.